The 18 T cell receptor beta chains in this list originate from one sample, sequenced in a study of Ad26.COV2.S vaccination and SARS-CoV-2 variants. Sequenced by immunoSEQ multiplex PCR; TCRdb stores in-frame clones only, minus some. The table lists under 150,000 clones, roughly 85% of them singletons, with around 5% in the top ten. This material consisted of peripheral blood, taken after recovery from COVID-19. These TCRs come from a human donor who had recovered from COVID-19.

The chain employs TRBV12-5 and TRBJ1-5; D ambiguous. V was trimmed by 8 bases and J by 2 bases, leaving 7 bases between them. CDR1 is LGHNT, CDR2 FRNRAP, per germline. The CDR3 consists of 12 residues. CDR3 in amino acids: CASSYGNQPQHF. Written as DNA, the CDR3 is TGTGCTAGTAGCTACGGCAATCAGCCCCAGCATTTT.

This chain links TRBV30 with TRBJ1-5, with D unclear. The germline CDR1 and CDR2 sequences are GTSNPN and SVGIG (reference sequence). CDR3 length: 14 amino acids. V shed 7 bases and J shed 1 base, with 14 bases lying between them. CDR3 DNA sequence: TGTGCCTTCTCGTGGAGCGGGAGCAATCAGCCCCAGCATTTT. Encoded protein: CAFSWSGSNQPQHF.

V gene TRBV12-3 or TRBV12-4 combines with J gene TRBJ2-3, with D unclear. The CDR3 contains 12 residues. V lost 3 bases and J lost 4, with 5 bases in between. The CDR3 DNA is TGTGCCAGCAGTTTCGGGTCAGATACGCAGTATTTT. Residues: CASSFGSDTQYF.

The J gene is TRBJ2-2, the V gene TRBV4-1; D perhaps matches TRBD2 (5 bases). Between the trimmed V and J ends, which lost 3 bases and 4 bases, there was a span of 12 bases. Germline V gene sequence: CDR1 MGHRA, CDR2 YSYEKL. The CDR3 covers 15 residues. As DNA, the CDR3 is TGCGCCAGCAGCCAGATTGGAGGCAGCACCGGGGAGCTGTTTTTT. Its protein product is CASSQIGGSTGELFF.

The chain links TRBV4-1 to TRBJ2-7; TRBD1 matches at 8 bases. The CDR3 length is 14 residues. Losses at the gene ends were 1 base for V and 2 bases for J; bases not matched to a gene: 1. Per germline, CDR1 MGHRA and CDR2 YSYEKL. CDR3 DNA: TGCGCCAGCAGCCAAGTGGGACAGGCCTACGAGCAGTACTTC. It codes for CASSQVGQAYEQYF.

The chain joins TRBV27 to TRBJ2-1; D is uncertain. Per germline, CDR1 MNHEY and CDR2 SMNVEV (reference sequence). V lost 0 bases to trimming and J lost 12 bases, with 15 bases between them. This CDR3 has 14 residues. This chain's CDR3 is CASSLSFASSAQFF. The CDR3 DNA reads TGTGCCAGCAGTTTATCCTTTGCTTCAAGCGCGCAGTTCTTC.

This clone has only a few counts. The chain couples TRBV7-9 to TRBJ1-1; D is possibly TRBD1 (6 bases). Germline CDR1 reads SEHNR; CDR2 reads FQNEAQ (reference sequence). The V end was cut by 4 bases, the J end by 7 bases, with 13 bases between. CDR3 length: 13 residues. The CDR3 DNA reads as TGTGCCAGCAGCTGGGCCCGGACAGTTGAAGCTTTCTTT. Residues: CASSWARTVEAFF.

The chain combines TRBV2 with TRBJ1-1; D possibly corresponds to TRBD1 (5 bases). Looked up from germline, CDR1 is SNHLY and CDR2 is FYNNEI. CDR3 length: 14 amino acids. The V gene lost 8 bases and the J gene lost 2 bases, with 15 bases spanning the gap. The CDR3 is CASCREGVNTEAFF. DNA of the CDR3: TGTGCCAGCTGCCGGGAAGGGGTTAACACTGAAGCTTTCTTT.

The gene calls are TRBV28 and TRBJ2-3; D unresolved. The CDR3 sequence is 12 residues long. CDR1 MDHEN and CDR2 SYDVKM come from the germline V gene. The V and J ends lost 6 bases and 0 bases respectively, with 4 bases between them. For the CDR3, the DNA is TGTGCCAGCAGAATTAGCACAGATACGCAGTATTTT. Translating gives CASRISTDTQYF.

This chain joins TRBV4-3 and TRBJ2-7, with a tentative D call TRBD2 (6 bases). Germline assignment: CDR1 LGHNA and CDR2 YSLEER. The CDR3 contains 13 residues. Deletions cut 1 base from V and 7 bases from J, with 11 bases between. The CDR3: CASSQAEGREQYF. For the CDR3, the DNA is TGCGCCAGCAGCCAAGCCGAGGGGAGGGAGCAGTACTTC.

This chain uses TRBV20-1 with TRBJ2-7; the D is unclear. Per germline, CDR1 DFQATT and CDR2 SNEGSKA (reference sequence). Trimming took off 6 bases at V and 7 bases at J, with 13 bases between the two ends. This CDR3 region has 11 residues. The chain's CDR3 is CSATGAVEQYF. The CDR3 DNA reads as TGCAGTGCCACCGGTGCAGTAGAGCAGTACTTC.

This rearrangement joins TRBV6-1 to TRBJ1-1; maybe TRBD1 (5 bases). CDR1 and CDR2 (germline): MNHNS, SASEGT. V lost 6 bases and J lost 2, with 10 bases in between. The CDR3 has 13 amino acids. CDR3: CASRTTGNTEAFF. The CDR3 region has the DNA TGTGCCAGCAGGACCACAGGTAACACTGAAGCTTTCTTT.

The chain is built from TRBV27 and TRBJ2-1; D uncertain. Germline lookup yields CDR1 MNHEY and CDR2 SMNVEV (reference sequence). The CDR3 has 13 residues. With 2 bases removed from V and 8 bases from J, the gap between germline ends came to 10 bases. The CDR3 here is CASSLGKSYEQFF. The CDR3 region has the DNA TGTGCCAGCAGTTTAGGAAAGAGTTATGAGCAGTTCTTC.

Only a few counts were recorded for this clone. This sequence joins TRBV11-2 and TRBJ1-6; 7 bases are a match to TRBD1. This CDR3 comprises 14 residues. Germline trimming cut 1 base from V and 10 bases from J; bases unmatched to any gene: 4. In germline, CDR1 is SGHAT, CDR2 FQNNGV. DNA for the CDR3: TGTGCCAGCAGCTTAGTGACAGGGTTGTCACCCCTCCACTTT. Encoded protein: CASSLVTGLSPLHF.

The gene calls are TRBV9 and TRBJ2-3; weak D call: TRBD1 (6 bases). The CDR3 spans 15 residues. Germline CDR1 reads SGDLS; CDR2 reads YYNGEE. The V end was cut by 0 bases, the J end by 2 bases, with 10 bases between. The CDR3: CASSVEGVYTDTQYF. CDR3 nucleotide sequence: TGTGCCAGCAGCGTAGAGGGGGTCTACACAGATACGCAGTATTTT.

V usage is TRBV15 and J usage is TRBJ1-2; D unclear. Germline CDR1 reads LNHNV; CDR2 reads YYDKDF (reference sequence). This CDR3 is built from 16 residues. The V end lost 0 bases, the J end lost 7 bases, and 18 bases lay between the germline ends. The CDR3 DNA sequence: TGTGCCACCAGCAGAGATGAGATCCCCTCGCGCGTTGGCTACACCTTC. Encoded protein: CATSRDEIPSRVGYTF. Based on the CDR3 plus reference TRBV15 and TRBJ1-2, the full variable domain is DAMVIQNPRYQVTQFGKPVTLSCSQTLNHNVMYWYQQKSSQAPKLLFHYYDKDFNNEADTPDNFQSRRPNTSFCFLDIRSPGLGDTAMYLCATSRDEIPSRVGYTFGSGTRLTVV.

The chain employs TRBV2 and TRBJ1-5; possibly TRBD1 for D (6 bases). This CDR3 has 16 residues. CDR1 and CDR2 (germline): SNHLY, FYNNEI. Trimming removed 4 bases from V and 1 base from J, with 14 bases in between. The CDR3 coding sequence is TGTGCCAGCAGTGGCCAACAGGGAATCAGCAATCAGCCCCAGCATTTT. This encodes CASSGQQGISNQPQHF.

The J gene is TRBJ1-2, the V gene TRBV28; D unresolved. The V gene's germline CDR1 is MDHEN and CDR2 SYDVKM. The CDR3 has 14 residues. V gave up 6 bases and J gave up 4 bases, with 15 bases separating them. CDR3 coding DNA: TGTGCCAGCAGCCCCTACGAACTCTCCTATGGCTACACCTTC. Translating gives CASSPYELSYGYTF.